This T cell receptor beta chain was identified in a study of cytomegalovirus exposure and HLA in healthy donors. Study overall: Later analysis reported that the 130 or so validation repertoires shared the platform of the 500 to 850 first-cohort repertoires.

In germline, CDR1 is GTSNPN, CDR2 SVGIG (reference sequence). Trimming removed 4 bases from V and 4 bases from J; junction bases left unmatched: 6. The CDR3 contains 14 residues. Measured with immunoSEQ multiplex PCR; TCRdb has only the in-frame clones, and not every one. The profile shows 150,000 to 200,000 clones, 84% of them singletons. Comment on this clone: Its specificity is not known.

Study-wide results and limits: Many donors shared some public TCRs, even though most TCR sequences were rare. Researchers reported that a few CMV-associated chains were confirmed in vitro as CMV antigen-specific.

This clonotype was obtained from a man between 18 and 35 years old in good health and CMV-seropositive. The V gene is TRBV30, the J gene TRBJ2-1; TRBD2 matches 8 bases. Source material: PBMCs. The CDR3: CAWIRAGVYNEQFF. The CDR3 bases are TGTGCCTGGATCAGAGCGGGAGTTTACAATGAGCAGTTCTTC. Full variable domain (missing parts from reference TRBV30 and TRBJ2-1): SQTIHQWPATLVQPVGSPLSLECTVEGTSNPNLYWYRQAAGRGLQLLFYSVGIGQISSEVPQNLSASRPQDRQFILSSKKLLLSDSGFYLCAWIRAGVYNEQFFGPGTRLTVL.